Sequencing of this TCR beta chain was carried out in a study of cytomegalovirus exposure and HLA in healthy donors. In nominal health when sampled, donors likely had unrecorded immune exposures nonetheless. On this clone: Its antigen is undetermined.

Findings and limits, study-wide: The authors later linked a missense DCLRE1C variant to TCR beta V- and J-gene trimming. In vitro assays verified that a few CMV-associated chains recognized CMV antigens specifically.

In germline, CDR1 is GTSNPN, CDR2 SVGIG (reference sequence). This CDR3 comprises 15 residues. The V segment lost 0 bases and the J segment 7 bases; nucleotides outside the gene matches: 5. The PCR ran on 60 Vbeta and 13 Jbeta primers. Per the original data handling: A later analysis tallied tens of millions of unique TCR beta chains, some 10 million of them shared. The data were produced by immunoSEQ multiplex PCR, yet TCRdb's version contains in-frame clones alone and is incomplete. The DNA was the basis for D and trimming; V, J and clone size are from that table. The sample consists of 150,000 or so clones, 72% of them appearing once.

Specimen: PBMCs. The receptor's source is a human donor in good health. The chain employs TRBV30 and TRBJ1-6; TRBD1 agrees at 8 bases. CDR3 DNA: TGTGCCTGGAGTGTAGGACAGGGAAGAAATTCACCCCTCCACTTT. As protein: CAWSVGQGRNSPLHF.